The 13 T cell receptor beta chains in this list originate from one sample, sequenced in a study of blood T cell repertoires in COVID-19. Assay: immunoSEQ multiplex PCR; the TCRdb copy retains only in-frame clones and omits some. The sample shows 120,000 or so clones, 90% of them seen only once. The specimen was peripheral blood. Receptors were obtained from a man aged 50-60 years with active COVID-19.

The rearrangement uses TRBV6-1 and TRBJ2-1; 11 nucleotides match TRBD2. Germline V CDR1 and CDR2: MNHNS, SASEGT. V shed 2 bases, J shed 8 bases, and the junction held 5 bases outside the gene matches. The CDR3 has 15 residues. CDR3 DNA: TGTGCCAGCAGTGAAACTAGCGGGAGTACCGATGAGCAGTTCTTC. It is translated as CASSETSGSTDEQFF.

V gene TRBV11-2 combines with J gene TRBJ2-7, with 10 bases that match TRBD2. Germline V gene lookup returns CDR1 SGHAT and CDR2 FQNNGV. The length of the CDR3 is 17 residues. After removal of 2 bases from V and 0 bases from J, the junction contained 7 bases not matched to a gene. CDR3 residues: CASSLNGLAAHSYEQYV. CDR3 sequence (DNA): TGTGCCAGCAGCTTAAATGGACTAGCGGCCCACTCCTACGAGCAGTACGTC.

The chain uses TRBV24-1 and TRBJ2-3, with no clear D. Per the germline V gene, CDR1 is KGHDR and CDR2 is SFDVKD. The V and J ends lost 7 bases and 2 bases respectively, with 12 bases between them. This CDR3 is built from 14 residues. The CDR3 coding sequence is TGTGCCACCAGCGGCGGCGGAACCACAGATACGCAGTATTTT. This sequence encodes CATSGGGTTDTQYF.

This clone has a single count. The J gene is TRBJ2-2, the V gene TRBV2; no reliable D call. V shed 6 bases and J shed 4 bases, with 9 bases lying between them. The CDR3 consists of 13 residues. Germline CDR1 SNHLY, CDR2 FYNNEI. The CDR3 region is CASSLVRTGELFF. The DNA of the CDR3 is TGTGCCAGCAGCCTCGTGCGCACCGGGGAGCTGTTTTTT. Drawing the rest from reference TRBV2 and TRBJ2-2, the complete variable domain is EPEVTQTPSHQVTQMGQEVILRCVPISNHLYFYWYRQILGQKVEFLVSFYNNEISEKSEIFDDQFSVERPDGSNFTLKIRSTKLEDSAMYFCASSLVRTGELFFGEGSRLTVL.

The V gene is TRBV2, the J gene TRBJ1-4, with a tentative D call TRBD1 (6 bases). Germline values: CDR1 SNHLY, CDR2 FYNNEI. Trimming left V 11 bases short and J 7 bases short, with 17 bases between. This CDR3 has 13 amino acids. The CDR3 coding sequence is TGTGCCGGGAACAGGGAAGGTAGTGAAAAACTGTTTTTT. This sequence encodes CAGNREGSEKLFF.

The V and J genes are TRBV5-5 and TRBJ2-3; D call uncertain. Per germline, CDR1 SGHKS and CDR2 YYEKEE (reference sequence). V was trimmed by 4 bases and J by 4 bases, leaving 16 bases between them. The CDR3 runs 15 residues. The CDR3 DNA reads as TGTGCCAGCAGCCGTGGCGTAGGCGGCGCAGATACGCAGTATTTT. Its translation: CASSRGVGGADTQYF.

The V gene is TRBV5-6, the J gene TRBJ2-7; a weak D match, TRBD2 (6 bases). V shed 4 bases and J shed 2 bases, with 16 bases lying between them. The CDR3 is 15 amino acids. CDR1 is SGHDT, CDR2 YYEEEE, per germline. The CDR3 DNA reads as TGTGCCAGCAGCGTTCAGGGAGGCGCCCCCTACGAGCAGTACTTC. The encoded protein is CASSVQGGAPYEQYF. Combining the CDR3 with reference TRBV5-6 and TRBJ2-7 gives the whole variable domain DAGVTQSPTHLIKTRGQQVTLRCSPKSGHDTVSWYQQALGQGPQFIFQYYEEEERQRGNFPDRFSGHQFPNYSSELNVNALLLGDSALYLCASSVQGGAPYEQYFGPGTRLTVT.

The chain's CDR3 is CASSQDLELAGAANEQFF. CDR3 coding DNA: TGTGCCAGCAGCCAAGATCTTGAGCTAGCGGGGGCCGCCAATGAGCAGTTCTTC. The chain recombines TRBV4-2 with TRBJ2-1, with 10 bases matching TRBD2. J gave up 6 bases and V 0 bases, and 11 bases lay outside the gene matches. The germline V gene encodes CDR1 LGHNA and CDR2 YNFKEQ. This CDR3 region has 18 residues.

The J gene is TRBJ1-1, the V gene TRBV18, with TRBD1 as a possible D gene (6 bases). The germline V and J ends were trimmed by 2 bases and 5 bases, with 12 bases remaining between them. CDR3 size: 14 residues. Per the germline V gene, CDR1 is KGHSH and CDR2 is LQKENI. The CDR3 coding sequence is TGTGCCAGCTCACCATTATACCAGGGGACTGAAGCTTTCTTT. The encoded protein is CASSPLYQGTEAFF.

The J gene is TRBJ1-4, the V gene TRBV15, with TRBD1 matching over 8 bases. The CDR3 has 15 residues. Germline V gene sequence: CDR1 LNHNV, CDR2 YYDKDF (reference sequence). After removal of 2 bases from V and 7 bases from J, the junction contained 6 bases not matched to a gene. The CDR3 loop reads CATSRTRGRSEKLFF. As DNA, the CDR3 is TGTGCCACCAGCAGAACCAGGGGGCGCAGTGAAAAACTGTTTTTT. The whole variable domain, filled in from reference TRBV15 and TRBJ1-4, reads DAMVIQNPRYQVTQFGKPVTLSCSQTLNHNVMYWYQQKSSQAPKLLFHYYDKDFNNEADTPDNFQSRRPNTSFCFLDIRSPGLGDTAMYLCATSRTRGRSEKLFFGSGTQLSVL.

The chain employs TRBV10-3 and TRBJ2-7; 8 positions match TRBD2. This CDR3 is built from 15 residues. V was clipped by 10 bases and J by 4 bases; unmatched bases: 15. Germline V gives CDR1 ENHRY, CDR2 SYGVKD. CDR3 sequence (DNA): TGTGCCACGGGACTAGGGAGCCAGCGGCGGTACGAGCAGTACGTC. Its translation is CATGLGSQRRYEQYV.

The chain couples TRBV6-1 to TRBJ2-2, with 7 bases matching TRBD1. V trimming: 4 bases; J trimming: 1 base; junction bases outside the gene matches: 6. This CDR3 contains 16 residues. CDR1 is MNHNS and CDR2 is SASEGT in the germline V gene. The chain's CDR3 is CASSGTGTENTGELFF. The CDR3 DNA sequence: TGTGCCAGCAGTGGAACCGGGACAGAGAACACCGGGGAGCTGTTTTTT.

This chain links TRBV11-3 with TRBJ2-1, with 10 bases that match TRBD2. The CDR3 sequence is 15 residues long. Germline V lookup: CDR1 SGHNT, CDR2 YENEEA. V lost 5 bases to trimming and J lost 5 bases; unmatched junction nucleotides: 6. Written as DNA, the CDR3 is TGTGCCAGCAGCCCTCTCAGCGGGAGGGACAATGAGCAGTTCTTC. It is translated as CASSPLSGRDNEQFF.